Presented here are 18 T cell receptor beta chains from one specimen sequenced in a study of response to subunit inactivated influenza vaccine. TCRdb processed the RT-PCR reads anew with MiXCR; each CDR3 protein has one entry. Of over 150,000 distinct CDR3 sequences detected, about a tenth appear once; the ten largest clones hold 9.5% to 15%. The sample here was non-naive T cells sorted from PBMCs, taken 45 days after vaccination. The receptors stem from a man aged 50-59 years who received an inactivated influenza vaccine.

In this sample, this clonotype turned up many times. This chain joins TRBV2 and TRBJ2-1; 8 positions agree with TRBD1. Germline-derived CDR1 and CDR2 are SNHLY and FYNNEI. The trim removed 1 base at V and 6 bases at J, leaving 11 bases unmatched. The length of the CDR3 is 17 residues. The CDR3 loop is CASSEGFPRDRFNEQFF. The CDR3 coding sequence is TGTGCCAGCAGTGAAGGGTTCCCCCGGGACAGGTTCAATGAGCAGTTCTTC.

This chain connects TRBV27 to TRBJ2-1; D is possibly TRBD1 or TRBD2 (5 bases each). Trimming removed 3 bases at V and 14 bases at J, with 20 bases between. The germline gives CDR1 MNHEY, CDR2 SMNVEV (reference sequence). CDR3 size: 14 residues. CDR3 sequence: CASSFLGIRDGEFF. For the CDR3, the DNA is TGTGCCAGCAGTTTTCTCGGGATCCGGGACGGAGAGTTCTTC.

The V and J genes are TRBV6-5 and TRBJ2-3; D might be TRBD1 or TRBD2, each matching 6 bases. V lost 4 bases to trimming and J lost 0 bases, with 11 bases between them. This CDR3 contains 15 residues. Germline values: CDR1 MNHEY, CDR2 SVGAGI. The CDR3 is CASSSRGRSTDTQYF. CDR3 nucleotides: TGTGCCAGCAGTTCCCGGGGGCGTAGCACAGATACGCAGTATTTT.

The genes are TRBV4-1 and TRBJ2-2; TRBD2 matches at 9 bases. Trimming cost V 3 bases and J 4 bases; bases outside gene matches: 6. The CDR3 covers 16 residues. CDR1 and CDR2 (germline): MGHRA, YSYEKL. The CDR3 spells CASSHVAGDPTGELFF. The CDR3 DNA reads TGCGCCAGCAGCCACGTAGCGGGGGACCCCACCGGGGAGCTGTTTTTT.

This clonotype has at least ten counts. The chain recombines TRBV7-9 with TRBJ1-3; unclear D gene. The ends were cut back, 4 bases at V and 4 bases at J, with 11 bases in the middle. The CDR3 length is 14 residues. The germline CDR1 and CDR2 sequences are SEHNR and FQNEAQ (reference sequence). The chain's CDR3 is CASSSTSGGNTIYF. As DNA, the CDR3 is TGTGCCAGCAGCTCTACTTCGGGCGGAAACACCATATATTTT.

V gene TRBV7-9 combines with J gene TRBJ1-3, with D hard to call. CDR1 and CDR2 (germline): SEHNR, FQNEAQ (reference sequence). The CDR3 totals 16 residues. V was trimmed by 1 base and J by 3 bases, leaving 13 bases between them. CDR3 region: CASSLVKGSFGNTIYF. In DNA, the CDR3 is TGTGCCAGCAGCTTAGTAAAGGGCTCGTTTGGAAACACCATATATTTT.

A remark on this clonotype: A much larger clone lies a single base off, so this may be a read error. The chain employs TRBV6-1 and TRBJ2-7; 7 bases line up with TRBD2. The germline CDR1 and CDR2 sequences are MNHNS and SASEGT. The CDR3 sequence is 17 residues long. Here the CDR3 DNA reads TGTGCCAGCAGACCGACATTAGCGGGCGTAAACTCCTACGAGCAGTCCTTC. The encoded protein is CASRPTLAGVNSYEQSF.

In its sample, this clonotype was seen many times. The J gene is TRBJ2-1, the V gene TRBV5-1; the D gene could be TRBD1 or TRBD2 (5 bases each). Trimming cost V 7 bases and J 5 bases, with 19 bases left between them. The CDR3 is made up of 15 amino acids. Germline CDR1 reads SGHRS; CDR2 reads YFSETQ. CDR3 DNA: TGCGCCAGCCGACTCTCCCCAGGGACCAACAATGAGCAGTTCTTC. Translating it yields CASRLSPGTNNEQFF.

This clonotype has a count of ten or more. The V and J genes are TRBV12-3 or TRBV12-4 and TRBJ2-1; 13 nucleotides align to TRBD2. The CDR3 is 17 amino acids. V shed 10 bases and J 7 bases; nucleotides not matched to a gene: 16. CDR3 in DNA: TGTGCCACTAAGAAAAGCGGCGGGACTAGCGGGATTAATGAGCAGTTCTTC. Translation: CATKKSGGTSGINEQFF.

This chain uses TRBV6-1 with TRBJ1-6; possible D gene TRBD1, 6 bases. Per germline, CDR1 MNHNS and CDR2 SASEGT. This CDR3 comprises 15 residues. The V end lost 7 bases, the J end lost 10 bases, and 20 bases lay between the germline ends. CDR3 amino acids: CASNTLQGQQSPLHF. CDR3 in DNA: TGTGCCAGCAATACACTTCAGGGGCAACAGTCACCCCTCCACTTT.

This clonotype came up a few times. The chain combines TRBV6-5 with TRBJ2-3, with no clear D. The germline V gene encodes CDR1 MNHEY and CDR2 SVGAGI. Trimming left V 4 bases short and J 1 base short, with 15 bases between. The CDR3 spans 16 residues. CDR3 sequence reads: CASSSVIIGGTDTQYF. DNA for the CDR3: TGTGCCAGCAGTTCCGTGATAATAGGTGGCACAGATACGCAGTATTTT.

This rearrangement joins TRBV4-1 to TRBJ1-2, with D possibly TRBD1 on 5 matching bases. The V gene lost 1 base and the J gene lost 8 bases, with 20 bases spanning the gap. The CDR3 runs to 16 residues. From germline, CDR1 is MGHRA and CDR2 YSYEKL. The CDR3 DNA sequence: TGCGCCAGCAGCCAAGGACAGACCTCGTACGTTGGAGGCTACACCTTC. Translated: CASSQGQTSYVGGYTF.

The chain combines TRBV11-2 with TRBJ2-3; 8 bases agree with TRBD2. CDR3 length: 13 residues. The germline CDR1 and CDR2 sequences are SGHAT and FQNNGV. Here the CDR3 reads CATGGGNTDTQYF. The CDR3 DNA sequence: TGTGCTACCGGGGGGGGAAACACAGATACGCAGTATTTT.

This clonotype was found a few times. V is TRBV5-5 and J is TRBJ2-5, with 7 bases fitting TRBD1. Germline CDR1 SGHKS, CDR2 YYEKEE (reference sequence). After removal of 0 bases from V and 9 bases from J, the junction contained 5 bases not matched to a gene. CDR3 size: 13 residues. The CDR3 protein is CASSLEGRGSQYF. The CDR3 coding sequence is TGTGCCAGCAGCTTGGAAGGCAGGGGGTCCCAGTACTTC.

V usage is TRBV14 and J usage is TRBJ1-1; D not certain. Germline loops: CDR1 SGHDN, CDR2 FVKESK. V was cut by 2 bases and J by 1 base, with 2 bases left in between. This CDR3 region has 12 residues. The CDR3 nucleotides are TGTGCCAGCAGCCAAAGGAACACTGAAGCTTTCTTT. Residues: CASSQRNTEAFF.

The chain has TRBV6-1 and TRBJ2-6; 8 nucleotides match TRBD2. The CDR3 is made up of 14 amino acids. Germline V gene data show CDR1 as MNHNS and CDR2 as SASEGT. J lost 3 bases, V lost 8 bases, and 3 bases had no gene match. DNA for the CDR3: TGTGCCAGCCGGGGGGGTGTTGGGGCCAACGTCCTGACTTTC. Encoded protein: CASRGGVGANVLTF.

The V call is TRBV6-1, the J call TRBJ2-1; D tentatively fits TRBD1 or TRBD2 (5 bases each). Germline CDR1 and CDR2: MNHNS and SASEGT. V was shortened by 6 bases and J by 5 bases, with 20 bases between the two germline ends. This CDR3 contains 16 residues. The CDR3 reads CASSPLRLGVDNEQFF. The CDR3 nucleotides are TGTGCCAGCAGCCCCCTCCGATTGGGGGTCGACAATGAGCAGTTCTTC.

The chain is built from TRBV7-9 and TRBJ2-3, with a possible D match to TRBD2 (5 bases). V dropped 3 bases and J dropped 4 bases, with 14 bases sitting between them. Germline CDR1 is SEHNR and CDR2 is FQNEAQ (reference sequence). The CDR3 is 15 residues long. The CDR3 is CASSLARGWADTQYF. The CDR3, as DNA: TGTGCCAGCAGCTTGGCCCGGGGTTGGGCAGATACGCAGTATTTT.